This passage covers 26 T cell receptor beta chains from one sample sequenced in a study of human T cells and chemical hapten exposure. MiXCR was run by TCRdb on the RACE reads, yielding one entry per CDR3 protein. The repertoire holds 150,000 to 200,000 distinct CDR3 sequences, with 25% to 30% as singletons. As for time point: pre-sensitization, week 0. The treatment was: therapeutic diphenylcyclopropenone sensitization with weekly scalp DPC. The input for sequencing was whole blood, taken in connection with sensitization to the hapten diphenylcyclopropenone (DPC). Receptors were obtained from a woman younger than 45 with alopecia areata. Some clones in this sample may be carry-over from other donors' samples.

V and J are TRBV9 and TRBJ1-3; unclear D gene. Trimming stripped 3 bases from V and 4 bases from J, with 11 bases between. This CDR3 has 14 residues. Germline V gives CDR1 SGDLS, CDR2 YYNGEE. CDR3 coding DNA: TGTGCCAGCAGCGGGCCTGCACCAGGAAACACCATATATTTT. Amino acids: CASSGPAPGNTIYF.

This clonotype was seen a few times. The V and J genes are TRBV27 and TRBJ2-4; 7 positions match TRBD1. The CDR3 is 13 residues long. With V trimmed by 6 bases and J by 1 base, 0 bases remained unmatched. CDR1 MNHEY and CDR2 SMNVEV come from the germline V gene (reference sequence). CDR3 residues: CASRGQAKNIQYF. The CDR3 DNA follows: TGTGCCAGCAGGGGACAGGCCAAAAACATTCAGTACTTC.

The rearrangement links TRBV20-1 to TRBJ2-4; D might be TRBD1 (6 bases). Germline loops: CDR1 DFQATT, CDR2 SNEGSKA (reference sequence). The CDR3 is made up of 15 amino acids. Trimming took off 5 bases at V and 6 bases at J, with 20 bases between the two ends. The CDR3 loop reads CSAAGRSGEANIQYF. CDR3 sequence (DNA): TGCAGTGCTGCAGGGAGATCAGGGGAAGCAAACATTCAGTACTTC.

The rearrangement joins TRBV5-1 to TRBJ2-2; 10 bases align to TRBD2. The CDR3 totals 16 residues. The germline V gene has CDR1 SGHRS and CDR2 YFSETQ. J was trimmed by 6 bases and V by 1 base; bases with no gene match: 6. CDR3 bases: TGCGCCAGCAGCTTGTCTCCTAGCGGGAGTTCCGGGGAGCTGTTTTTT. It is translated as CASSLSPSGSSGELFF.

This clonotype appeared a few times. The chain uses TRBV7-8 and TRBJ2-2; maybe TRBD2 (6 bases). The V gene's germline CDR1 is SGHVS and CDR2 FQNEAQ. CDR3 length: 13 residues. V lost 5 bases and J 3 bases, leaving 7 bases between the germline ends. CDR3 region: CASSRGYTGELFF. The DNA of the CDR3 is TGTGCCAGCAGCCGGGGGTACACCGGGGAGCTGTTTTTT.

The genes are TRBV28 and TRBJ1-4; D is uncertain. The V end was cut by 3 bases, the J end by 8 bases, with 10 bases between. Germline assignment: CDR1 MDHEN and CDR2 SYDVKM. The CDR3 length is 13 residues. The CDR3 DNA follows: TGTGCCAGCAGTTTTGGGAGTCGGGAAAAACTGTTTTTT. Translation: CASSFGSREKLFF.

The chain joins TRBV18 to TRBJ1-2; TRBD1 matches 8 bases. Germline CDR1 and CDR2: KGHSH and LQKENI. The CDR3 is made up of 19 amino acids. With V trimmed by 0 bases and J by 0 bases, 12 bases remained unmatched. CDR3 in amino acids: CASSPPTRTGLQTNYGYTF. The CDR3 nucleotides are TGTGCCAGCTCACCACCGACAAGGACAGGGTTACAGACTAACTATGGCTACACCTTC.

There are a few counts of this clonotype. The chain combines TRBV27 with TRBJ2-7, with D tentatively TRBD2 (6 bases). CDR1 is MNHEY, CDR2 SMNVEV, per germline (reference sequence). CDR3 length equals 14 residues. V was cut by 5 bases and J by 3 bases, with 14 bases left in between. In nucleotides, the CDR3 is TGTGCCAGCAGTCTCCGGGACTCATACTACGAGCAGTACTTC. Translated: CASSLRDSYYEQYF.

This clonotype has only a few counts. This rearrangement joins TRBV28 to TRBJ1-5, with 12 bases aligning to TRBD1. V was clipped by 4 bases and J by 3 bases; unmatched bases: 1. The CDR3 is made up of 15 amino acids. CDR1 is MDHEN and CDR2 is SYDVKM in the germline V gene. The DNA of the CDR3 is TGTGCCAGCAGTTCGGGACAGGGGGCCAATCAGCCCCAGCATTTT. Protein sequence: CASSSGQGANQPQHF. The entire variable domain, with the rest obtained from reference TRBV28 and TRBJ1-5, is as follows: DVKVTQSSRYLVKRTGEKVFLECVQDMDHENMFWYRQDPGLGLRLIYFSYDVKMKEKGDIPEGYSVSREKKERFSLILESASTNQTSMYLCASSSGQGANQPQHFGDGTRLSIL.

The table lists this clonotype with a few counts. The rearrangement uses TRBV10-3 and TRBJ2-2; no reliable D call. The V gene lost 0 bases and the J gene lost 4 bases, with 9 bases spanning the gap. Germline CDR1 ENHRY, CDR2 SYGVKD. The CDR3 totals 15 residues. The CDR3 reads CAISESEPATGELFF. As DNA, the CDR3 is TGTGCCATCAGTGAGTCGGAGCCGGCCACCGGGGAGCTGTTTTTT.

This clonotype was counted a few times. V usage is TRBV28 and J usage is TRBJ1-2, with 9 bases lining up with TRBD1. This CDR3 spans 13 amino acids. Germline values: CDR1 MDHEN, CDR2 SYDVKM. After removal of 2 bases from V and 14 bases from J, the junction contained 9 bases not matched to a gene. CDR3 loop: CASSLMGQGIFTF. In DNA, the CDR3 is TGTGCCAGCAGTTTAATGGGACAGGGAATTTTTACCTTC.

This clonotype appeared a few times. The chain carries TRBV6-5 and TRBJ2-1; TRBD1 aligns across 9 bases. CDR1 is MNHEY, CDR2 SVGAGI, per germline. The CDR3 is 15 residues long. The ends lost 5 bases at V and 1 base at J; junction bases unmatched: 3. The CDR3 DNA reads TGTGCCAGCAGTCCACAGGGGGCTTCCTACAATGAGCAGTTCTTC. This codes for CASSPQGASYNEQFF.

This clonotype was seen only a few times. The chain recombines TRBV20-1 with TRBJ1-5; D unclear. Germline lookup yields CDR1 DFQATT and CDR2 SNEGSKA (reference sequence). CDR3 length: 13 residues. Trimming left V 4 bases short and J 5 bases short, with 12 bases between. As DNA, the CDR3 is TGCAGTGCTAATCTAGGGATGGATCAGCCCCAGCATTTT. This codes for CSANLGMDQPQHF.

The sample holds a few counts of this clonotype. The chain combines TRBV18 with TRBJ1-2, with D possibly TRBD1 on 5 matching bases. Between the trimmed V and J ends, which lost 3 bases and 1 base, there was a span of 12 bases. The CDR3 sequence is 15 residues long. Germline CDR1 and CDR2: KGHSH and LQKENI. The CDR3 region has the DNA TGTGCCAGCTCACCGGGACGGAATTTTAACTATGGCTACACCTTC. Amino acids: CASSPGRNFNYGYTF.

The chain has TRBV30 and TRBJ2-3, with unresolved D. This CDR3 comprises 12 residues. Germline CDR1 is GTSNPN and CDR2 is SVGIG (reference sequence). V lost 1 base to trimming and J lost 6 bases, with 8 bases between them. CDR3 sequence: CAWSGPTDTQYF. The CDR3, as DNA: TGTGCCTGGAGTGGTCCAACGGATACGCAGTATTTT.

The gene calls are TRBV29-1 and TRBJ2-1, with 7 bases aligning to TRBD2. The CDR3 totals 12 residues. Trimming removed 0 bases from V and 15 bases from J; junction bases left unmatched: 8. Germline CDR1 and CDR2: SQVTM and ANQGSEA. In nucleotides, the CDR3 is TGCAGCGTTGAAGATCTTACTAGCGCTCCGTTCTTC. It codes for CSVEDLTSAPFF.

The chain joins TRBV5-1 to TRBJ1-3; maybe TRBD1 (5 bases). Germline V CDR1 and CDR2: SGHRS, YFSETQ. This CDR3 has 13 residues. V lost 3 bases, J lost 2 bases, and 6 bases lay in between. CDR3 DNA: TGCGCCAGCAGCTCGGGACCTGGAAACACCATATATTTT. Translated, it gives CASSSGPGNTIYF.

The chain employs TRBV28 and TRBJ2-3; D is unclear. Germline V gene lookup returns CDR1 MDHEN and CDR2 SYDVKM. The germline V and J ends were trimmed by 3 bases and 4 bases, with 8 bases remaining between them. The CDR3 sequence is 13 residues long. The chain's CDR3 is CASSLRSPDTQYF. The CDR3 bases are TGTGCCAGCAGTTTGCGAAGTCCAGATACGCAGTATTTT.

The chain uses TRBV10-3 and TRBJ1-2; 7 bases align to TRBD1. This CDR3 contains 11 residues. CDR1 ENHRY and CDR2 SYGVKD come from the germline V gene. After removal of 10 bases from V and 9 bases from J, the junction contained 8 bases not matched to a gene. The CDR3 reads CASYRGSRYTF. The CDR3 DNA follows: TGTGCCAGCTACAGGGGTTCCCGCTACACCTTC.

This clonotype was detected a few times. The rearrangement joins TRBV28 to TRBJ2-2, with D unresolved. Trimming stripped 8 bases from V and 6 bases from J, with 13 bases between. This CDR3 has 13 residues. Germline V CDR1 and CDR2: MDHEN, SYDVKM. CDR3 region: CASLPLGPGELFF. CDR3 bases: TGTGCCAGCCTACCACTCGGTCCCGGGGAGCTGTTTTTT.

This clonotype has just a few counts. DNA of the CDR3: TGTGCCACCAGTGATCCACGGACGGGGGGCACTGAAGCTTTCTTT. Translation gives CATSDPRTGGTEAFF. The chain recombines TRBV24-1 with TRBJ1-1, with D possibly TRBD1 on 5 matching bases. This CDR3 has 15 amino acids. Per germline, CDR1 KGHDR and CDR2 SFDVKD. The ends were cut back, 3 bases at V and 4 bases at J, with 14 bases in the middle.

The rearrangement joins TRBV29-1 to TRBJ2-1; 9 positions agree with TRBD2. V was clipped by 3 bases and J by 7 bases; unmatched bases: 10. CDR3 size: 15 residues. Germline V lookup: CDR1 SQVTM, CDR2 ANQGSEA. The CDR3 bases are TGCAGCGTTGAGCCAGCGGGGGGCGTTGGTAATGAGCAGTTCTTC. This translates into CSVEPAGGVGNEQFF.

This clonotype has only one observation. The chain employs TRBV5-1 and TRBJ2-7; D unclear. The germline V gene has CDR1 SGHRS and CDR2 YFSETQ. The V gene lost 1 base and the J gene lost 7 bases, with 9 bases spanning the gap. The CDR3 is made up of 12 amino acids. The CDR3 coding sequence is TGCGCCAGCAGCTTGATAGGACGGGAGCAGTACTTC. Translating it yields CASSLIGREQYF.

This chain uses TRBV21-1 with TRBJ1-4; the D call in the table, TRBD1, was not verified against the DNA. TRBV21-1 is a known pseudogene. The CDR3 extends over 14 amino acids. The CDR3 loop reads CASTEDRAGEKLFF. The CDR3 DNA reads as TGTGCCAGCACCGAGGACAGGGCTGGTGAAAAACTGTTTTTT.

V is TRBV7-9 and J is TRBJ2-5; TRBD1 matches 7 bases. Germline CDR1 is SEHNR and CDR2 is FQNEAQ (reference sequence). This CDR3 contains 16 residues. V lost 5 bases and J lost 1; bases outside the gene matches: 10. In nucleotides, the CDR3 is TGTGCCAGCAGCCAAGTCTCGACAGGGAGCCAAGAGACCCAGTACTTC. Amino acid sequence: CASSQVSTGSQETQYF.

The CDR3 nucleotides read TGCAGCTACGACAGGGCAAGCAATGAGCAGTTCTTC. Its translation: CSYDRASNEQFF. This chain connects TRBV29-1 to TRBJ2-1; 7 positions agree with TRBD1. The germline gives CDR1 SQVTM, CDR2 ANQGSEA. The CDR3 has 12 amino acids. Losses at the gene ends were 8 bases for V and 6 bases for J; bases not matched to a gene: 7.